Sequencing of this TCR beta chain was carried out in a study of vaccination and CD4 T cells after COVID-19. Overall study: At a median around 70 days (range 14 to 241) after dose two, post-vaccine samples were obtained.

This clonotype was recorded a few times. Its target is not known. The V segment lost 0 bases and the J segment 2 bases; nucleotides outside the gene matches: 7. Germline CDR1 reads DFQATT; CDR2 reads SNEGSKA (reference sequence). The CDR3 has 15 residues. Sequencing of the DNA from cultured CD4+ T cells was carried out with the Oncomine TCR Beta short-read assay. TCRdb passed the PCR reads through MiXCR, listing each CDR3 protein once. Of 12,000 or so distinct CDR3 sequences listed, roughly half are singletons. The sample's treatment: roughly 10-day PBMC culture with coronavirus spike peptide pools or control peptides (ViraFEST assay). Study results and limitations: Detection of a median approximately 87% of reactive clones in convalescent patients was confined to the period after vaccination. Data came from relatively few convalescent patients and lacked early post-infection timepoints.

The sequences come from cultured CD4+ T cells from blood, collected after SARS-CoV-2 vaccination. This clonotype was sampled from a human donor with COVID-19. This chain joins TRBV20-1 and TRBJ2-7, with 7 bases lining up with TRBD2. The CDR3, as DNA: TGCAGTGCTAGAGATCGGGCAGGGACTACCTACGAGCAGTACTTC. This gives the protein CSARDRAGTTYEQYF.